Each of the 5 T cell receptor beta chains below was sequenced from the same sample in a study of memory CD4+ T cells and cytomegalovirus serostatus. This table comes from immunoSEQ multiplex PCR, and its TCRdb copy is limited to in-frame clones, with some not included. This sample yields 40,000 to 50,000 clones, of which around 76% are seen a single time; approximately 1.8% belongs to the top ten. Single viable CD3+CD4+CD8-CD45RO+ cells were sorted as the memory CD4+ T cells. Source material: memory CD4+ T cells from blood. These TCRs come from an adult in good health and CMV-seronegative.

The rearrangement uses TRBV7-6 and TRBJ2-1, with 7 nucleotides matching TRBD1. CDR1 and CDR2 from the germline V gene are SGHVS and FNYEAQ. This CDR3 is 16 amino acids long. V gave up 5 bases and J gave up 9 bases; unmatched junction bases: 16. CDR3 in amino acids: CASSHWTGQESGEQFF. The CDR3 DNA sequence: TGTGCCAGCAGCCACTGGACAGGTCAGGAGTCTGGTGAGCAGTTCTTC.

The chain has TRBV6-6 and TRBJ1-6; D not certain. The V gene's germline CDR1 is MNHNY and CDR2 SVGAGI (reference sequence). V shed 2 bases and J shed 10 bases, with 6 bases lying between them. The CDR3 length is 12 residues. This CDR3 reads CASSYEESPLHF. The CDR3 coding sequence is TGTGCCAGCAGTTACGAGGAATCACCCCTCCACTTT.

This chain uses TRBV21-1 with TRBJ1-4. TRBV21-1 is tagged as a pseudogene. The CDR3 is made up of 13 amino acids. The CDR3 coding sequence is TGTGCCAGCAGCAAAGATATTTCGGGGAAACTGTTTTTT. It encodes CASSKDISGKLFF.

This chain uses TRBV5-1 with TRBJ2-1; TRBD2 agrees at 11 bases. This CDR3 is built from 15 residues. Germline lookup yields CDR1 SGHRS and CDR2 YFSETQ. V was clipped by 0 bases and J by 7 bases; unmatched bases: 3. The CDR3 protein is CASSLVAGGPNEQFF. The CDR3 DNA is TGCGCCAGCAGCTTGGTAGCGGGGGGGCCGAATGAGCAGTTCTTC.

The sample holds one count of this clone. V is TRBV7-2 and J is TRBJ1-2; no clear D. This CDR3 has 14 amino acids. V was trimmed by 1 base and J by 2 bases, leaving 8 bases between them. Per the germline V gene, CDR1 is SGHTA and CDR2 is FQGNSA. The CDR3 reads CASSLDAVNYGYTF. In nucleotides, the CDR3 is TGTGCCAGCAGCTTAGACGCAGTCAACTATGGCTACACCTTC.